The 21 T cell receptor beta chains listed next were all sequenced from one sample in a study of T cells after yellow fever vaccination. Each CDR3 protein is one row after TCRdb ran MiXCR on the 5' RACE reads. The data hold around 310,000 distinct CDR3 sequences, with 4% to 5.5% observed a single time. The source was PBMCs, collected 15 days after the yellow fever booster vaccination. The receptors stem from a young man who received the YFV17D yellow fever vaccine.

With regard to this clonotype: A single base separates this from a much larger clone, so it may be a read error. CDR3 protein: CANSLGGNYEQYV. CDR3 nucleotides: TGTGCCAACAGCTTAGGCGGGAACTACGAGCAGTACGTC. The chain uses TRBV7-9 and TRBJ2-7; maybe TRBD2 (6 bases). The CDR3 length is 13 residues. Germline CDR1 SEHNR, CDR2 FQNEAQ (reference sequence).

This clonotype was recorded a few times. V gene TRBV20-1 combines with J gene TRBJ1-2; D is unclear. The CDR3 has 11 amino acids. V was pared by 6 bases and J by 6 bases, with 11 bases between. The germline V gene encodes CDR1 DFQATT and CDR2 SNEGSKA (reference sequence). The CDR3 bases are TGCAGTGCATGGGCCGGGGATGGCTACACCTTC. It yields the protein CSAWAGDGYTF.

This clonotype was recorded many times. The rearrangement links TRBV25-1 to TRBJ2-7; no clear D. Trimming left V 5 bases short and J 4 bases short, with 12 bases between. This CDR3 contains 13 residues. Germline V gene sequence: CDR1 MGHDK, CDR2 SYGVNS. Written as DNA, the CDR3 is TGTGCCAGCAGTAGGGCAGGAAGATACGAGCAGTACTTC. Translated: CASSRAGRYEQYF.

This clonotype was seen a handful of times. The CDR3 loop is CASGLPGKDEQYF. In DNA form, the CDR3 reads TGTGCTAGTGGTTTGCCAGGGAAGGACGAGCAGTACTTC. The chain combines TRBV12-5 with TRBJ2-7, with a possible D match to TRBD1 (5 bases). This CDR3 contains 13 residues. CDR1 LGHNT and CDR2 FRNRAP come from the germline V gene. V was trimmed by 2 bases and J by 5 bases, leaving 10 bases between them.

This clonotype was counted only a few times. This chain connects TRBV5-1 to TRBJ1-6; D is ambiguous. Trimming took off 2 bases at V and 10 bases at J, with 19 bases between the two ends. Germline V CDR1 and CDR2: SGHRS, YFSETQ. The CDR3 has 16 residues. CDR3 nucleotide sequence: TGCGCCAGCAGCTTCGGCCCCGTCGCAGTATTGTCACCCCTCCACTTT. This translates into CASSFGPVAVLSPLHF.

The chain links TRBV4-3 to TRBJ1-2, with a weak D call TRBD1 (5 bases). The V and J ends lost 0 bases and 6 bases respectively, with 14 bases between them. Germline V gene data show CDR1 as LGHNA and CDR2 as YSLEER. CDR3 length: 15 amino acids. The CDR3 DNA reads as TGCGCCAGCAGCCAAGATCCTCCAGGGATTGATGGCTACACCTTC. Its translation is CASSQDPPGIDGYTF.

There are many counts of this clonotype. The CDR3, as DNA: TGTGCCAGCAGTTTATTATACCTAGCGGGCCAAGAGACCCAGTACTTC. Translation gives CASSLLYLAGQETQYF. V gene TRBV27 combines with J gene TRBJ2-5, with 8 nucleotides matching TRBD2. The CDR3 has 16 residues. The ends lost 1 base at V and 1 base at J; junction bases unmatched: 5. Per germline, CDR1 MNHEY and CDR2 SMNVEV (reference sequence).

This clonotype was observed at least ten times. The V gene is TRBV4-1, the J gene TRBJ2-7; 10 nucleotides line up with TRBD1. This CDR3 is built from 14 residues. Looked up from germline, CDR1 is MGHRA and CDR2 is YSYEKL. V shed 6 bases and J 5 bases; nucleotides not matched to a gene: 7. The CDR3 nucleotides read TGCGCCAGCAGGCACGTGGGACAGGGGAACGAGCAGTACTTC. Amino acid sequence: CASRHVGQGNEQYF.

This clonotype came up many times. The chain employs TRBV6-2 or TRBV6-3 and TRBJ2-3; TRBD1 or TRBD2 may be the D gene (5 bases each). Germline V gene sequence: CDR1 MNHEY, CDR2 SVGEGT. The CDR3 length is 16 residues. V was shortened by 6 bases and J by 4 bases, with 20 bases between the two germline ends. The CDR3 bases are TGTGCCAGCAGGAGAATAGCGAGGGGTATATCAGATACGCAGTATTTT. It specifies CASRRIARGISDTQYF.

Notes on this clonotype: This could be a read error, since a much larger clone is one nucleotide away. The gene calls are TRBV5-1 and TRBJ2-7; 9 bases are a match to TRBD1. Trimming at V came to 6 bases and at J to 0 bases, leaving 10 bases not matched to a gene. Per the germline V gene, CDR1 is SGHRS and CDR2 is YFSETQ. The CDR3 sequence is 16 residues long. The CDR3 reads CASNPFGQGFSYEQYF. The CDR3 DNA sequence: TGCGCCAGCAACCCCTTCGGACAGGGGTTCTCCTACGAGCAGTACTTC.

The chain combines TRBV6-1 with TRBJ2-5; TRBD1 matches at 9 bases. After removal of 5 bases from V and 4 bases from J, the junction contained 14 bases not matched to a gene. Germline CDR1 and CDR2: MNHNS and SASEGT. The CDR3 is 17 residues long. The CDR3 here is CASSRATGQGFRETQYF. In DNA form, the CDR3 reads TGTGCCAGCAGTCGAGCGACGGGACAGGGCTTTAGAGAGACCCAGTACTTC.

This clonotype came up many times. The chain couples TRBV6-6 to TRBJ1-5; D gene uncertain. The CDR3 totals 14 residues. Germline lookup yields CDR1 MNHNY and CDR2 SVGAGI (reference sequence). V was cut by 4 bases and J by 5 bases, with 12 bases left in between. The CDR3 protein is CASSWFGEYQPQHF. DNA of the CDR3: TGTGCCAGCAGTTGGTTTGGGGAATATCAGCCCCAGCATTTT.

This clonotype occurred a few times. The V and J genes are TRBV7-2 and TRBJ2-7, with D tentatively TRBD1 or TRBD2 (5 bases each). The length of the CDR3 is 15 residues. The ends were cut back, 5 bases at V and 1 base at J, with 15 bases in the middle. From germline, CDR1 is SGHTA and CDR2 FQGNSA. CDR3 DNA: TGTGCCAGCAGCCCGGGGCCCGGGCGGTCCTACGAGCAGTACTTC. It encodes CASSPGPGRSYEQYF. The full variable domain, in which reference TRBV7-2 and TRBJ2-7 provide the parts outside the CDR3, is GAGVSQSPSNKVTEKGKDVELRCDPISGHTALYWYRQSLGQGLEFLIYFQGNSAPDKSGLPSDRFSAERTGGSVSTLTIQRTQQEDSAVYLCASSPGPGRSYEQYFGPGTRLTVT.

This clonotype has a handful of counts. The chain links TRBV5-5 to TRBJ1-5, with D perhaps matching TRBD1 (6 bases). CDR1 and CDR2 (germline): SGHKS, YYEKEE (reference sequence). The CDR3 extends over 15 amino acids. Trimming took 6 bases from V and 6 from J, leaving 19 bases between them. The CDR3 DNA is TGTGCCAGCACCATACATGGGGGGGCCGGTCAGCCCCAGCATTTT. This encodes CASTIHGGAGQPQHF.

The rearrangement uses TRBV28 and TRBJ2-7; D not resolved. V was pared by 6 bases and J by 0 bases, with 9 bases between. The CDR3 runs 13 residues. Germline-derived CDR1 and CDR2 are MDHEN and SYDVKM. CDR3 region: CASRPPLSYEQYV. CDR3 nucleotides: TGTGCCAGCAGGCCCCCCCTCTCCTACGAGCAGTACGTC.

V is TRBV20-1 and J is TRBJ2-5; 8 nucleotides agree with TRBD2. V shed 0 bases and J 5 bases; nucleotides not matched to a gene: 5. Looked up from germline, CDR1 is DFQATT and CDR2 is SNEGSKA (reference sequence). The CDR3 spans 14 residues. The CDR3, as DNA: TGCAGTGCTAGAGACCGGGGGGGCCGGGAGACCCAGTACTTC. Protein product: CSARDRGGRETQYF.

This clonotype was picked up many times. V gene TRBV20-1 combines with J gene TRBJ2-4; D is unclear. CDR1 and CDR2 from the germline V gene are DFQATT and SNEGSKA (reference sequence). CDR3 length: 14 residues. Trimming cost V 6 bases and J 0 bases, with 12 bases left between them. The CDR3 DNA is TGCAGTGCGATGACTGGTCTAGCCAAAAACATTCAGTACTTC. Amino acids: CSAMTGLAKNIQYF.

This clonotype was counted only a few times. The J gene is TRBJ2-5, the V gene TRBV2; 13 positions agree with TRBD2. The ends lost 4 bases at V and 4 bases at J; junction bases unmatched: 6. Germline CDR1 SNHLY, CDR2 FYNNEI. The CDR3 is 16 amino acids. Here the CDR3 reads CASSGLAGGRGETQYF. The DNA for the CDR3 is TGTGCCAGCAGTGGACTAGCGGGGGGACGTGGAGAGACCCAGTACTTC.

This clonotype was counted at least ten times. The chain employs TRBV5-1 and TRBJ2-5; TRBD2 agrees at 10 bases. The J segment lost 1 base and the V segment lost 3 bases, leaving 18 bases of the junction unmatched. The CDR3 has 20 residues. Germline V gene data show CDR1 as SGHRS and CDR2 as YFSETQ. The CDR3 nucleotides read TGCGCCAGCAGCTCGACAGGGGCGAAGGCTAGCGGGGGATCCCAAGAGACCCAGTACTTC. This translates into CASSSTGAKASGGSQETQYF.

This clonotype was seen a handful of times. The chain couples TRBV4-3 to TRBJ1-2; the D gene is possibly TRBD1 (6 bases). Trimming took off 0 bases at V and 2 bases at J, with 13 bases between the two ends. CDR3 length equals 16 residues. Per the germline V gene, CDR1 is LGHNA and CDR2 is YSLEER. The CDR3 spells CASSQDHGQHNYGYTF. The CDR3 DNA reads as TGCGCCAGCAGCCAAGACCACGGACAGCACAACTATGGCTACACCTTC.

This clonotype has a handful of counts. V is TRBV6-4 and J is TRBJ1-1; TRBD1 might be the D (5 bases). The V end lost 0 bases, the J end lost 1 base, and 6 bases lay between the germline ends. The CDR3 covers 14 residues. The germline V gene has CDR1 MRHNA and CDR2 SNTAGT. The CDR3 nucleotides are TGTGCCAGCAGTGACTCGGACAAGAACACTGAAGCTTTCTTT. This translates into CASSDSDKNTEAFF.